This T cell receptor beta chain was obtained from a study of shared clonotypes between healthy human individuals. Background on the study: Each donor contributed plates that comprised three CD4 naive, three CD4 memory, two CD8 naive and one CD8 memory.

Germline values: CDR1 SGHDT, CDR2 YYEEEE. The CDR3 has 11 amino acids. V shed 2 bases and J shed 5 bases, with 3 bases lying between them. Nashville, Tennessee was home to all donors, each a Caucasian adult. Combining CD45RO+ cells with CCR7-negative CD45RA+ TemRA cells gave CD8 memory. Sorted subsets were amplified in replicate PCRs using 200 to 250 ng DNA, approximately 30,000 T cell genomes. Clones were read by immunoSEQ multiplex PCR, and TCRdb kept only the in-frame ones, dropping some. Here the sample spans about 690,000 clones, less than 95% being singletons. The source of this sequence is a man aged 18 to 30 in good health. Some clones in this sample may be carry-over from other donors' samples. This rearrangement joins TRBV5-6 to TRBJ2-3, with D hard to call. Input material: memory CD8+ T cells from PBMCs. The subset denotes: CD45RO+ cells pooled with CCR7-negative TemRA cells. Written as DNA, the CDR3 is TGTGCCAGCAGCTTAGGAGATACGCAGTATTTT. This codes for CASSLGDTQYF.